The present T cell receptor (beta chain) was sequenced within a study of metastatic and nonmetastatic thyroid tumors. Study in general: Peripheral blood and tumor or nodule samples from malignant and benign thyroid patients were compared.

Until they underwent thyroid surgery, no patient had received any treatment. Study results and caveats: Patients with malignant thyroid tumors reportedly had significantly higher TCR beta diversity than those with benign nodules, in blood and tumor.

In the original workflow: Between-group CDR3 differences, defined by clinicopathological status, yielded a distant-metastasis classifier for papillary thyroid cancer. Via MiXCR, TCRdb re-called the PCR reads. TCRdb, not the original authors, processed these V and J calls. The sample contains 72,000 or so clones, 18% of which appear only once. The V and J ends lost 3 bases and 4 bases, in that order; junction bases with no gene match: 8. CDR3 size: 17 residues. Germline V gives CDR1 LGHNA, CDR2 YNFKEQ. This clone was observed many times. The target antigen is unknown. The clonotype originates from a female donor with papillary thyroid cancer or a benign thyroid nodule (not recorded which). Some clones in this sample may be carry-over from other donors' samples. J is TRBJ2-1 and V is TRBV4-2; 11 bases agree with TRBD2. The sequencing input was blood. In DNA, the CDR3 is TGTGCCAGCAGCCAGACCCAACTAGCGGGAGTTTACAATGAGCAGTTCTTC. Translated: CASSQTQLAGVYNEQFF.